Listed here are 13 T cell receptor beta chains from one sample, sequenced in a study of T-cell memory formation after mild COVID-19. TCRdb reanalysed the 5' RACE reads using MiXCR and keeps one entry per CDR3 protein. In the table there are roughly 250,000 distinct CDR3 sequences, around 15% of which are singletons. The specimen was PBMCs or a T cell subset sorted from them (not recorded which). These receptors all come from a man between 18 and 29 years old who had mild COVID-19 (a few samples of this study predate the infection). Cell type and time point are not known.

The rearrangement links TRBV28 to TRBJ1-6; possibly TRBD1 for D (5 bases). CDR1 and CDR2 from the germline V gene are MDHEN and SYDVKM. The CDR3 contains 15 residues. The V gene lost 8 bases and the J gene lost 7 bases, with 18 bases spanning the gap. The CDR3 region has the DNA TGTGCCAGCCAGACTCAGGCCTCAGGGAATTCACCCCTCCACTTT. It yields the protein CASQTQASGNSPLHF. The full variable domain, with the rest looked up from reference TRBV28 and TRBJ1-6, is DVKVTQSSRYLVKRTGEKVFLECVQDMDHENMFWYRQDPGLGLRLIYFSYDVKMKEKGDIPEGYSVSREKKERFSLILESASTNQTSMYLCASQTQASGNSPLHFGNGTRLTVT.

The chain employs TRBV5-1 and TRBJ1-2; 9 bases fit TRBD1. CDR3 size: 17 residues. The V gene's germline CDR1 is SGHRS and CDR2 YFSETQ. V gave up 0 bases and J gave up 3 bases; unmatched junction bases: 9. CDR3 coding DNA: TGCGCCAGCAGCTTGGCCGAGACAGGGGGATTTGACTATGGCTACACCTTC. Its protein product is CASSLAETGGFDYGYTF. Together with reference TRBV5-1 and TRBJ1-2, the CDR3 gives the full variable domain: KAGVTQTPRYLIKTRGQQVTLSCSPISGHRSVSWYQQTPGQGLQFLFEYFSETQRNKGNFPGRFSGRQFSNSRSEMNVSTLELGDSALYLCASSLAETGGFDYGYTFGSGTRLTVV.

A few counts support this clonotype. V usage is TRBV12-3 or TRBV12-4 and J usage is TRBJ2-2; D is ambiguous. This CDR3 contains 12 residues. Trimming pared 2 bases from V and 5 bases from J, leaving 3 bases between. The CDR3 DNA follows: TGTGCCAGCAGTTTAAAGACCGGGGAGCTGTTTTTT. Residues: CASSLKTGELFF.

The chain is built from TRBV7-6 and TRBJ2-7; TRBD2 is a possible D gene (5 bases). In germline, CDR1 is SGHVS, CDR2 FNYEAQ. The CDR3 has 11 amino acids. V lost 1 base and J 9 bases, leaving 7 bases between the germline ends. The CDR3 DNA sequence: TGTGCCAGCAGCTTAGGGGAGCGGCAGTACTTC. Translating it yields CASSLGERQYF.

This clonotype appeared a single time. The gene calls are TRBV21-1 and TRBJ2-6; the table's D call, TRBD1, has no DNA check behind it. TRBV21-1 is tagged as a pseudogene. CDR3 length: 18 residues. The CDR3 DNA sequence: TGTGCCAGCAGCAAATCGGAGGGGACGGGCTCTGGGGCCAACGTCCTGACTTTC. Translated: CASSKSEGTGSGANVLTF.

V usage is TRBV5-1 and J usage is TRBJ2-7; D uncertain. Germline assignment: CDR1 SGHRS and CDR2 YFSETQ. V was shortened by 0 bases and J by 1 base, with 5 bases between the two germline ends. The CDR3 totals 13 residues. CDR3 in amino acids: CASSLDGSYEQYV. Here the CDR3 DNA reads TGCGCCAGCAGCTTGGACGGGTCCTACGAGCAGTACGTC.

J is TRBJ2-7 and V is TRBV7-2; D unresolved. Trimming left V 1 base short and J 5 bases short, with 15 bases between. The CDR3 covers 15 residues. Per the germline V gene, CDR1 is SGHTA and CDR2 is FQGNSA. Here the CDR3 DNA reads TGTGCCAGCAGCTTAGGGCCATCGGAATCCCACGAGCAGTACGTC. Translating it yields CASSLGPSESHEQYV.

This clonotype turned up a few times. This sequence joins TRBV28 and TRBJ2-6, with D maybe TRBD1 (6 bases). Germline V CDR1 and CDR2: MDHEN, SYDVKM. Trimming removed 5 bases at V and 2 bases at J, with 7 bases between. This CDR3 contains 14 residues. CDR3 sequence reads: CASSTGTGANVLTF. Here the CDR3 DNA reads TGTGCCAGCAGTACAGGGACTGGGGCCAACGTCCTGACTTTC.

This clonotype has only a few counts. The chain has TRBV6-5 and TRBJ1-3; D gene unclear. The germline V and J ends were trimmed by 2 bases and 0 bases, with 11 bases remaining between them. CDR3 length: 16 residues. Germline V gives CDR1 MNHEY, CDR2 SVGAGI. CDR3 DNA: TGTGCCAGCAGTTACGGGCTCCTGAGCTCTGGAAACACCATATATTTT. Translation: CASSYGLLSSGNTIYF.

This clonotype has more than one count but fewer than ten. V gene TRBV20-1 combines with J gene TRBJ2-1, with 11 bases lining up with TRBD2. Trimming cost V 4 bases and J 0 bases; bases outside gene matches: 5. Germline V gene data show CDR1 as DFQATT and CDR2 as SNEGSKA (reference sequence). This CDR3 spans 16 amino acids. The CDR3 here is CSAIGLAGGSYNEQFF. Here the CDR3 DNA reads TGCAGTGCTATCGGCCTAGCGGGGGGCTCCTACAATGAGCAGTTCTTC.

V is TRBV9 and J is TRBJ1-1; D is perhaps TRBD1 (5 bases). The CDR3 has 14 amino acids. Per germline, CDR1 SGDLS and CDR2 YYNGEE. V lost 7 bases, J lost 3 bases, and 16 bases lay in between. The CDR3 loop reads CASGREEWDTEAFF. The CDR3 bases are TGTGCCAGCGGCAGGGAAGAATGGGACACTGAAGCTTTCTTT.

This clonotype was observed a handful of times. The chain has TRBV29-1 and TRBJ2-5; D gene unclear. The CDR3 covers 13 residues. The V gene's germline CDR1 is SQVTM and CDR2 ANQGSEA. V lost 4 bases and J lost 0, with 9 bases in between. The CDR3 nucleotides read TGCAGCGTTGGAGCGCGGTACCAAGAGACCCAGTACTTC. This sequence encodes CSVGARYQETQYF.

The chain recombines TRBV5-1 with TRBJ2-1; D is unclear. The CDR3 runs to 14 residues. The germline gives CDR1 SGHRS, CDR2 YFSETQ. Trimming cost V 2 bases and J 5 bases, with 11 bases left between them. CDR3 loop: CASSFWGWDNEQFF. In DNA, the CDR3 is TGCGCCAGCAGCTTTTGGGGTTGGGACAATGAGCAGTTCTTC.